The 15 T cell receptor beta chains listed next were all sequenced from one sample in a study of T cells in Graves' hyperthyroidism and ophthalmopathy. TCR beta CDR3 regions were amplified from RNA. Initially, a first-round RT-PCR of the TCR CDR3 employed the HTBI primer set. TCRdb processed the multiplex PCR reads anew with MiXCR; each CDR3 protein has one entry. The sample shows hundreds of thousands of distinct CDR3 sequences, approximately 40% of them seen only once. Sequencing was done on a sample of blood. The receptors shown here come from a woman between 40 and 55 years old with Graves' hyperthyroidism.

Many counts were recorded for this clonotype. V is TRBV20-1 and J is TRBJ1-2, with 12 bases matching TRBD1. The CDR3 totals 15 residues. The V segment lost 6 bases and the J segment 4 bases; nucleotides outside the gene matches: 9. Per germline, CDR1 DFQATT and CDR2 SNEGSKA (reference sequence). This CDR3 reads CSAYSPGQGAYGYTF. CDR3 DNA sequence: TGCAGTGCCTATTCCCCGGGACAGGGGGCCTATGGCTACACCTTC.

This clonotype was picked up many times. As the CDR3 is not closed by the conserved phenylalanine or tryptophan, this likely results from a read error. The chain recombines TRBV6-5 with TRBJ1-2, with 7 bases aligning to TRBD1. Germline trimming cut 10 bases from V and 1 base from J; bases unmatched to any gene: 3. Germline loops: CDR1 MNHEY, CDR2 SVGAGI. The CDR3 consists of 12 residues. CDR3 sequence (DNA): TGTGCCACCCGACAGGGTAACTATGGCTACACCTTG. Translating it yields CATRQGNYGYTL.

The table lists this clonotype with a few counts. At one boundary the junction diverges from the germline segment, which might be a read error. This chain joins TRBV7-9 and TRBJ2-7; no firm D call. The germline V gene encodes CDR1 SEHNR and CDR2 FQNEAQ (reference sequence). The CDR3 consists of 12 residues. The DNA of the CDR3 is TGTGCCAGCAGCTCGGAGTCTCACGAGCAGTGCTTC. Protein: CASSSESHEQCF.

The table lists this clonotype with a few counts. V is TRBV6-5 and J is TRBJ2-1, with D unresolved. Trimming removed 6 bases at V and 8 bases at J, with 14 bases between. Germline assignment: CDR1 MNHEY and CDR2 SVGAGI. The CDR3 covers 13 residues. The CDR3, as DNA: TGTGCCAGCAGGAGAGAGCGCGGCCATGAGCAGTTCTTC. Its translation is CASRRERGHEQFF.

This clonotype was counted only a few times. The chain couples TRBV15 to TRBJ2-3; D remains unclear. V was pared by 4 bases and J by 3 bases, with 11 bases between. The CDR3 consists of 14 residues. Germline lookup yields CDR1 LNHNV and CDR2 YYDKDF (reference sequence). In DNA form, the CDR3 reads TGTGCCACCAGCACCGGAGTGGGGACAGATACGCAGTATTTT. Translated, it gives CATSTGVGTDTQYF.

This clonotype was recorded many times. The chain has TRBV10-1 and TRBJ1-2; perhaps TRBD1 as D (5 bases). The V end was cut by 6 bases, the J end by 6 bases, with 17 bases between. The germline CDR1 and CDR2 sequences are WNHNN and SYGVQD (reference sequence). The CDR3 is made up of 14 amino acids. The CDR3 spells CASSEGRGEDGYTF. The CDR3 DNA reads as TGCGCCAGCAGCGAAGGGAGGGGCGAGGATGGCTACACCTTC.

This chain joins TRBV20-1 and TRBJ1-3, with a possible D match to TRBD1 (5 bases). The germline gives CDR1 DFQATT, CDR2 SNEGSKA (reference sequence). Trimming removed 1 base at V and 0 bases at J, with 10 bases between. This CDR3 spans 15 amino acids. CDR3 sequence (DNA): TGCAGTGCTAGAGGGGACGCAAACTCTGGAAACACCATATATTTT. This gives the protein CSARGDANSGNTIYF.

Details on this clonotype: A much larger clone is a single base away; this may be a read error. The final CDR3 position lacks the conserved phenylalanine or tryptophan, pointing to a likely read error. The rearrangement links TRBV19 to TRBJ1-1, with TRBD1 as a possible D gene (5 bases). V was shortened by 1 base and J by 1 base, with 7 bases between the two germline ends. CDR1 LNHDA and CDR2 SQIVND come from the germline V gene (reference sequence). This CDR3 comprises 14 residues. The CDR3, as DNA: TGTGCCAGTAGTATAGGACAGAGGAACACTGAAGCTTTCCTT. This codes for CASSIGQRNTEAFL.

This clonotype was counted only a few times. The CDR3 sequence: CASSQARVYRPQHF. The CDR3 DNA sequence: TGCGCCAGCAGCCAAGCCAGGGTGTATCGGCCCCAGCATTTT. This chain uses TRBV4-3 with TRBJ1-5; possibly TRBD1 for D (5 bases). The ends were cut back, 1 base at V and 9 bases at J, with 13 bases in the middle. This CDR3 spans 14 amino acids. The germline CDR1 and CDR2 sequences are LGHNA and YSLEER.

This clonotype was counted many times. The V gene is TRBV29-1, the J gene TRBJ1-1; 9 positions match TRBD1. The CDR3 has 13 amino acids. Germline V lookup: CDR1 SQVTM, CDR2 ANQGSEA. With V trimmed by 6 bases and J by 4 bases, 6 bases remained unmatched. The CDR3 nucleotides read TGCAGCGTCTCACAGGGGGCAGGCACTGAAGCTTTCTTT. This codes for CSVSQGAGTEAFF.

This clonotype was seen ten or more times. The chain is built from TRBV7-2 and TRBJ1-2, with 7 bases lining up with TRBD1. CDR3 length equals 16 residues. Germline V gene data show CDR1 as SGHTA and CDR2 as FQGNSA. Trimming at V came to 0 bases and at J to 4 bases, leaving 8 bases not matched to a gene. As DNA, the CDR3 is TGTGCCAGCAGCTTAGCTCCGTCGACAGGGAGCTATGGCTACACCTTC. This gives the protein CASSLAPSTGSYGYTF.

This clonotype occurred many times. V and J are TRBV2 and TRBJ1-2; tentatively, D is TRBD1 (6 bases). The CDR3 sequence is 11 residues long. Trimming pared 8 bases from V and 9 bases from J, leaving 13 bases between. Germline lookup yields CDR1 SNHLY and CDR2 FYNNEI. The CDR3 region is CASSPQGSYTF. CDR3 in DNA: TGTGCCAGCTCACCACAGGGAAGCTACACCTTC.

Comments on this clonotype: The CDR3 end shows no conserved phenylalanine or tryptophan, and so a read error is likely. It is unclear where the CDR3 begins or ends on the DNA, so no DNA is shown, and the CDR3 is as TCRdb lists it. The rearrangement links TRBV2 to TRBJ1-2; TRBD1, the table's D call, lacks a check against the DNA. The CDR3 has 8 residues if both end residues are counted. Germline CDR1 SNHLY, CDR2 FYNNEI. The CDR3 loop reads CASTEDRV.

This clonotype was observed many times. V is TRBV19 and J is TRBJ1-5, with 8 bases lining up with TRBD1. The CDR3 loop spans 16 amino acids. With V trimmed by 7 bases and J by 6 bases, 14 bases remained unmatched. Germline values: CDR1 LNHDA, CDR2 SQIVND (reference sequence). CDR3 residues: CASKSTGEMGGQPQHF. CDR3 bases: TGTGCCAGTAAGTCGACAGGGGAAATGGGAGGTCAGCCCCAGCATTTT.

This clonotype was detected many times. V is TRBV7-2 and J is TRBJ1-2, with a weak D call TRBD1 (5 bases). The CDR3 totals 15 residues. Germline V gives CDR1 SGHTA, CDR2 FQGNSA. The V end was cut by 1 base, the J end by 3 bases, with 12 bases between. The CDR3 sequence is CASSLGGPLDYGYTF. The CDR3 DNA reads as TGTGCCAGCAGCTTAGGGGGACCCTTAGACTATGGCTACACCTTC.